A single sample is the source of the 30 T cell receptor beta chains below, sequenced in a study of blood T cell repertoires in COVID-19. The repertoire was sequenced with immunoSEQ multiplex PCR; TCRdb's copy has only in-frame clones and lacks some. The sample gives approximately 290,000 clones, about 90% of which show up once; less than 2.5% is in the top ten. Sequencing was done on a sample of peripheral blood. All receptors come from a man younger than 30 with active or convalescent COVID-19.

The chain uses TRBV5-4 and TRBJ2-7; D gene unclear. Germline V gene data show CDR1 as SGHNT and CDR2 as YYREEE (reference sequence). The CDR3 runs to 11 residues. V was shortened by 3 bases and J by 3 bases, with 4 bases between the two germline ends. The CDR3 region is CASSYNYEQYF. DNA of the CDR3: TGTGCCAGCAGCTACAACTACGAGCAGTACTTC.

Concerning this clone itself: Other DNA sequences in this specimen translate into the identical CDR3. CDR3 nucleotides: TGTGCCAGCAGCTTAGATAGGAACACTGAAGCTTTCTTT. Translation gives CASSLDRNTEAFF. V gene TRBV11-2 combines with J gene TRBJ1-1; D unclear. Germline V gene data show CDR1 as SGHAT and CDR2 as FQNNGV. The V and J ends lost 0 bases and 1 base respectively, with 3 bases between them. The CDR3 has 13 residues.

The sample holds a few counts of this clone. This chain connects TRBV7-9 to TRBJ1-2; D not resolved. CDR1 is SEHNR, CDR2 FQNEAQ, per germline (reference sequence). V was pared by 3 bases and J by 3 bases, with 11 bases between. The CDR3 covers 14 residues. In nucleotides, the CDR3 is TGTGCCAGCAGCTTTTTAGCTGAATACTATGGCTACACCTTC. As protein: CASSFLAEYYGYTF.

CDR3 residues: CASSAGRNSNQPQHF. In nucleotides, the CDR3 is TGTGCCAGCAGTGCCGGGAGAAATAGCAATCAGCCCCAGCATTTT. This chain joins TRBV2 and TRBJ1-5; D unresolved. Germline values: CDR1 SNHLY, CDR2 FYNNEI. Trimming removed 4 bases at V and 0 bases at J, with 10 bases between. CDR3 length: 15 residues.

The chain recombines TRBV2 with TRBJ1-1; D gene unclear. Looked up from germline, CDR1 is SNHLY and CDR2 is FYNNEI. The CDR3 runs 17 residues. V was trimmed by 7 bases and J by 1 base, leaving 22 bases between them. CDR3 DNA sequence: TGTGCCAGCACCCAAGCCCGACGTCCTTCAGGGAACACTGAAGCTTTCTTT. This translates into CASTQARRPSGNTEAFF.

The genes are TRBV24-1 and TRBJ2-1, with 7 bases aligning to TRBD1. In germline, CDR1 is KGHDR, CDR2 SFDVKD. The CDR3 extends over 13 amino acids. Trimming removed 7 bases from V and 13 bases from J; junction bases left unmatched: 12. The CDR3 here is CATRDRVRIKQFF. In nucleotides, the CDR3 is TGTGCCACCAGAGACAGGGTGAGAATAAAACAGTTCTTC.

This chain links TRBV27 with TRBJ1-6; D uncertain. The V gene's germline CDR1 is MNHEY and CDR2 SMNVEV (reference sequence). Trimming left V 7 bases short and J 5 bases short, with 18 bases between. This CDR3 contains 16 residues. DNA of the CDR3: TGTGCCAGCACCCGGTCACGGGTGATGGATAATTCACCCCTCCACTTT. Translation gives CASTRSRVMDNSPLHF.

This chain joins TRBV6-1 and TRBJ2-1; a weak D match, TRBD2 (5 bases). The CDR3 has 16 residues. The germline V gene encodes CDR1 MNHNS and CDR2 SASEGT. The V gene lost 1 base and the J gene lost 3 bases, with 13 bases spanning the gap. The CDR3 coding sequence is TGTGCCAGCAGTGAAGTAGCGTCTCGTTACTACAATGAGCAGTTCTTC. Translated: CASSEVASRYYNEQFF.

V gene TRBV18 combines with J gene TRBJ2-2; D is perhaps TRBD2 (6 bases). Looked up from germline, CDR1 is KGHSH and CDR2 is LQKENI. Between the trimmed V and J ends, which lost 9 bases and 5 bases, there was a span of 16 bases. The CDR3 is made up of 14 amino acids. The CDR3 region is CASIGGGETGELFF. As DNA, the CDR3 is TGTGCCAGTATCGGAGGAGGGGAGACCGGGGAGCTGTTTTTT.

The chain links TRBV5-4 to TRBJ1-1; D not certain. With 5 bases removed from V and 0 bases from J, the gap between germline ends came to 8 bases. This CDR3 is built from 13 residues. Germline values: CDR1 SGHNT, CDR2 YYREEE (reference sequence). CDR3 coding DNA: TGTGCCAGCAGAGGAGCGCTGAACACTGAAGCTTTCTTT. This translates into CASRGALNTEAFF.

This clone was found many times. The V gene is TRBV10-2, the J gene TRBJ1-2; possible D gene TRBD1, 6 bases. The V gene lost 7 bases and the J gene lost 5 bases, with 11 bases spanning the gap. Germline CDR1 WSHSY, CDR2 SAAADI. This CDR3 has 12 residues. The CDR3 loop is CASKTDSYGYTF. CDR3 coding DNA: TGCGCCAGCAAAACGGACAGTTATGGCTACACCTTC.

This chain links TRBV19 with TRBJ2-7, with D perhaps matching TRBD2 (5 bases). The V gene's germline CDR1 is LNHDA and CDR2 SQIVND (reference sequence). CDR3 size: 13 residues. V shed 0 bases and J shed 5 bases, with 8 bases lying between them. The CDR3 nucleotides read TGTGCCAGTAGTATAGATCTCGGGGACGAGCAGTACTTC. It specifies CASSIDLGDEQYF.

The chain links TRBV3-1 (or the pseudogene TRBV3-2) to TRBJ1-2, with 11 bases aligning to TRBD1. In germline, CDR1 is LGHDT, CDR2 YNNKEL (reference sequence). The CDR3 contains 14 residues. Germline trimming cut 4 bases from V and 8 bases from J; bases unmatched to any gene: 6. The CDR3 DNA follows: TGTGCCAGCAGCCGCGGACAGGGGGCGAGAGGCTACACCTTC. Its protein product is CASSRGQGARGYTF.

This sequence joins TRBV14 and TRBJ2-7, with TRBD1 as a possible D gene (5 bases). Germline lookup yields CDR1 SGHDN and CDR2 FVKESK. This CDR3 is built from 13 residues. V was trimmed by 0 bases and J by 6 bases, leaving 9 bases between them. CDR3 sequence (DNA): TGTGCCAGCAGCCAAGACCAGGGTTCCGAGCAGTACTTC. It is translated as CASSQDQGSEQYF. The whole variable domain, filled in from reference TRBV14 and TRBJ2-7, reads EAGVTQFPSHSVIEKGQTVTLRCDPISGHDNLYWYRRVMGKEIKFLLHFVKESKQDESGMPNNRFLAERTGGTYSTLKVQPAELEDSGVYFCASSQDQGSEQYFGPGTRLTVT.

The V gene is TRBV7-9, the J gene TRBJ1-4; D may be TRBD1 (5 bases). CDR1 is SEHNR, CDR2 FQNEAQ, per germline (reference sequence). The CDR3 has 15 amino acids. V lost 4 bases, J lost 5 bases, and 14 bases lay in between. CDR3 protein: CASSYPDRGNEKLFF. Written as DNA, the CDR3 is TGTGCCAGCAGCTACCCCGACAGAGGAAATGAAAAACTGTTTTTT.

Comments on this clone: One end of the junction varies from germline; a read error may be responsible. V usage is TRBV2 and J usage is TRBJ2-7, with TRBD1 identical over 11 bases. Germline CDR1 SNHLY, CDR2 FYNNEI. CDR3 size: 15 residues. CDR3 loop: CASREEGQGGHQQYF. In DNA, the CDR3 is TGTGCCAGCAGGGAAGAGGGACAGGGGGGCCATCAGCAGTACTTC.

The chain employs TRBV7-8 and TRBJ2-7; 9 bases map to TRBD1. V was pared by 1 base and J by 2 bases, with 3 bases of the junction left unmatched. CDR3 length: 15 residues. CDR1 SGHVS and CDR2 FQNEAQ come from the germline V gene. The CDR3 loop reads CASSLVRTGAYEQYF. The DNA for the CDR3 is TGTGCCAGCAGCTTAGTCCGGACAGGGGCCTACGAGCAGTACTTC.

The chain combines TRBV7-6 with TRBJ2-1; TRBD2 matches at 9 bases. The J segment lost 3 bases and the V segment lost 2 bases, leaving 8 bases of the junction unmatched. CDR3 length equals 17 residues. Germline CDR1 reads SGHVS; CDR2 reads FNYEAQ. The CDR3 nucleotides read TGTGCCAGCAGCTTACTAGCGGGACCGAGGGGCTACAATGAGCAGTTCTTC. Its protein product is CASSLLAGPRGYNEQFF.

This chain links TRBV5-1 with TRBJ2-2; the D is unclear. Trimming took off 4 bases at V and 2 bases at J, with 9 bases between the two ends. The length of the CDR3 is 14 residues. Germline CDR1 and CDR2: SGHRS and YFSETQ. The CDR3 here is CASSEMVNTGELFF. DNA for the CDR3: TGCGCCAGCAGCGAGATGGTAAACACCGGGGAGCTGTTTTTT.

The V call is TRBV2, the J call TRBJ2-5; 9 bases align to TRBD1. The CDR3 consists of 16 residues. Germline V gene data show CDR1 as SNHLY and CDR2 as FYNNEI. Losses at the gene ends were 6 bases for V and 5 bases for J; bases not matched to a gene: 13. The CDR3 nucleotides are TGTGCCAGCAGGCCACAACCCGGGACAGGGTGGGAGACCCAGTACTTC. Translating it yields CASRPQPGTGWETQYF.

This chain uses TRBV12-3 or TRBV12-4 with TRBJ2-5, with D hard to call. V was clipped by 7 bases and J by 1 base, with 4 bases between them. CDR3 size: 11 residues. The CDR3 reads CASTCQETQYF. The CDR3 DNA is TGTGCCAGCACCTGCCAAGAGACCCAGTACTTC.

Concerning this clone itself: One junction end disagrees with the germline gene, perhaps due to a read error. This chain joins TRBV13 and TRBJ2-1; 12 nucleotides align to TRBD2. The CDR3 sequence is 18 residues long. The germline gives CDR1 PRHDT, CDR2 FYEKMQ (reference sequence). Here the CDR3 reads CASSADGLAGPSHNEQFF. Here the CDR3 DNA reads TGTGCCAGCAGCGCAGACGGACTAGCGGGACCCTCCCACAATGAGCAGTTCTTC.

The chain carries TRBV27 and TRBJ1-1, with D unclear. Germline CDR1 reads MNHEY; CDR2 reads SMNVEV (reference sequence). Trimming cost V 0 bases and J 1 base, with 9 bases left between them. The CDR3 is 15 residues long. CDR3 nucleotides: TGTGCCAGCAGTTTATCGGCGGCCCCGAACACTGAAGCTTTCTTT. This sequence encodes CASSLSAAPNTEAFF.

V usage is TRBV7-9 and J usage is TRBJ2-1, with TRBD2 matching over 7 bases. V trimming: 2 bases; J trimming: 6 bases; junction bases outside the gene matches: 10. CDR1 is SEHNR and CDR2 is FQNEAQ in the germline V gene (reference sequence). The CDR3 has 16 amino acids. In DNA form, the CDR3 reads TGTGCCAGCAGCTTACTCGCGGGAGAATATCGCAATGAGCAGTTCTTC. Encoded protein: CASSLLAGEYRNEQFF.

V is TRBV27 and J is TRBJ1-2; D may be TRBD1 (5 bases). Trimming pared 4 bases from V and 8 bases from J, leaving 14 bases between. The CDR3 is 13 amino acids. CDR1 and CDR2 (germline): MNHEY, SMNVEV (reference sequence). CDR3 residues: CASSWGGEEGYTF. In nucleotides, the CDR3 is TGTGCCAGCAGTTGGGGGGGGGAGGAAGGCTACACCTTC.

The genes are TRBV5-4 and TRBJ1-1, with 8 bases lining up with TRBD1. V lost 3 bases and J lost 10; bases outside the gene matches: 8. The CDR3 consists of 13 residues. Germline V gives CDR1 SGHNT, CDR2 YYREEE (reference sequence). The CDR3 DNA sequence: TGTGCCAGCAGCTCTCAGGGGGCGTTTGGAGCTTTCTTT. Translation gives CASSSQGAFGAFF.

The chain combines TRBV27 with TRBJ2-1; TRBD2 matches 12 bases. This CDR3 region has 19 residues. Trimming took 4 bases from V and 0 from J; bases not matched to a gene: 10. Germline V gene data show CDR1 as MNHEY and CDR2 as SMNVEV (reference sequence). The CDR3: CASSSRLAGAMSSYNEQFF. In DNA form, the CDR3 reads TGTGCCAGCAGTTCCAGACTAGCGGGAGCCATGAGCTCCTACAATGAGCAGTTCTTC.

The chain employs TRBV2 and TRBJ1-2; the match to TRBD1 covers 10 bases. The CDR3 spans 13 residues. The V gene end was trimmed by 10 bases and the J gene end by 6 bases; junction bases not matched to a gene: 8. CDR1 SNHLY and CDR2 FYNNEI come from the germline V gene. CDR3 DNA: TGTGCCACACGACAGGGGGCCCAGCATGGCTACACCTTC. Its translation is CATRQGAQHGYTF.

J is TRBJ2-1 and V is TRBV27; tentatively, D is TRBD1 (6 bases). V lost 0 bases to trimming and J lost 10 bases, with 16 bases between them. CDR1 and CDR2 from the germline V gene are MNHEY and SMNVEV (reference sequence). This CDR3 has 15 residues. The CDR3 nucleotides read TGTGCCAGCAGTTTATCGTGGGGGCAGGCTGAGGAGCAGTTCTTC. Translated: CASSLSWGQAEEQFF.

The CDR3 coding sequence is TGTGCCAGTAGTACTACTACAGGGGGAACTGAAGCTTTCTTT. Its translation is CASSTTTGGTEAFF. The chain carries TRBV19 and TRBJ1-1; 8 bases line up with TRBD1. The J segment lost 5 bases and the V segment lost 4 bases, leaving 6 bases of the junction unmatched. This CDR3 has 14 residues. Germline V gene sequence: CDR1 LNHDA, CDR2 SQIVND (reference sequence).